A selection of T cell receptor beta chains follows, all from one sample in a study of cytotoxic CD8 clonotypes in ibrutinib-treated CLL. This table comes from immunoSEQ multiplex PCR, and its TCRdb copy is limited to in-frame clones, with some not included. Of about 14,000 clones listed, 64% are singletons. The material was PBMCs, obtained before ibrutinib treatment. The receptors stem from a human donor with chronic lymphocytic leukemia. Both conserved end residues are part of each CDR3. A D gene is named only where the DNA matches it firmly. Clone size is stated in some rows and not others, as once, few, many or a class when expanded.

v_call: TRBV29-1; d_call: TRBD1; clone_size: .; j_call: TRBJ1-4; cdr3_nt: TGCAGCGTTACCCGACAGGGGGTAGTGGAAAAACTGTTTTTT; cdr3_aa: CSVTRQGVVEKLFF
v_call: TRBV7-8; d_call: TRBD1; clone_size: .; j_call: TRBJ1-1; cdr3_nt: TGTGCCAGCAGCTTAGGGGACAGGGCGAACACTGAAGCTTTCTTT; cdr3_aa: CASSLGDRANTEAFF
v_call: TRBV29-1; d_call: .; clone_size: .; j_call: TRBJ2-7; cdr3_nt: TGCAGCGTGAGGGGTAACGAGCAGTACTTC; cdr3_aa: CSVRGNEQYF
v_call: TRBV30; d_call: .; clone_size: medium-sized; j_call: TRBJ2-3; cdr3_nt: TGTGCCTGGAACAGGGGCGGGGAAGGTACGCAGTATTTT; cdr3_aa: CAWNRGGEGTQYF
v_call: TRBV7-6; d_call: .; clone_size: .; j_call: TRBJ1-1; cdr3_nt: TGTGCCAGCAGCGACGGACCCGCTTCGACTGAAGCTTTCTTT; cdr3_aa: CASSDGPASTEAFF
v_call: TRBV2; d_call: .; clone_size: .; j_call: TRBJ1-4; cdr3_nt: TGTGCCAGCAGTTATAATGAAAAACTGTTTTTT; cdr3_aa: CASSYNEKLFF
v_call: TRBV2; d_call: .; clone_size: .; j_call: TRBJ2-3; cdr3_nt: TGTGCCAGCAGGGAGCAGGACGCTAGCACAGATACGCAGTATTTT; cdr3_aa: CASREQDASTDTQYF
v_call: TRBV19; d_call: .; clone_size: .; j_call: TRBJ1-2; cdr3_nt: TGTGCCAGTAGGTTACAGAGCAACTATGGCTACACCTTC; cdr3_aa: CASRLQSNYGYTF
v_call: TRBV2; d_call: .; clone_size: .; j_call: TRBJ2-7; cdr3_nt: TGTGCCAGCAGGGACGGGGGAACCTACGAGCAGTACTTC; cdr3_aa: CASRDGGTYEQYF
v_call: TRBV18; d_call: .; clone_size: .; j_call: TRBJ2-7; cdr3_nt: TGTGCCAGCTCACCCCCCCGGGTAGGGGGTGGTTACGAGCAGTACTTC; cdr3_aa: CASSPPRVGGGYEQYF
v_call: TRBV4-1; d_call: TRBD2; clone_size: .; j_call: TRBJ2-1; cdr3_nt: TGCGCCAGCAGCCAGGCCTTTAGCGGGGGGGCCGCGTCCAATGAGCAGTTCTTC; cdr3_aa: CASSQAFSGGAASNEQFF
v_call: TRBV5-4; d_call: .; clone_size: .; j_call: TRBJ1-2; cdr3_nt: TGTGCCAGCAGCTTGGACAAGAACTATGGCTACACCTTC; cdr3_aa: CASSLDKNYGYTF
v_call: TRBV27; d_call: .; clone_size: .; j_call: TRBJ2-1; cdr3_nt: TGTGCCAGCAGTTTCTACAATGAGCAGTTCTTC; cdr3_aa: CASSFYNEQFF
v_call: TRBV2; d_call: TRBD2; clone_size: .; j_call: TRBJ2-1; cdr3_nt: TGTGCCAGCACCCTTAGCGGGGGAAGTGAGCAGTTCTTC; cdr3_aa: CASTLSGGSEQFF
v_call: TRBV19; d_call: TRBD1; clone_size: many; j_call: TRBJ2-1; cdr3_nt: TGTGCCAGTAGCCCAGATTGGGACAGACCTTACAATGAGCAGTTCTTC; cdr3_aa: CASSPDWDRPYNEQFF
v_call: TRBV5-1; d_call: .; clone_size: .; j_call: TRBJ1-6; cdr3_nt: TGCGCCAGCAGCTTGGTAGGGGACGTGGGGTATTCACCCCTCCACTTT; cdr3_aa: CASSLVGDVGYSPLHF
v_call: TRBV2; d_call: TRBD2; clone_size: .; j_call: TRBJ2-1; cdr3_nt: TGTGCCAGCAGTGCGACTAGCGGGGGGCTCAATGAGCAGTTCTTC; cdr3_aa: CASSATSGGLNEQFF
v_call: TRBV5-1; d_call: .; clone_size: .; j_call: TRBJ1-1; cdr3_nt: TGCGCCAGCAGCTTGGGGGCGAATCGACCCACTGAAGCTTTCTTT; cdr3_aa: CASSLGANRPTEAFF
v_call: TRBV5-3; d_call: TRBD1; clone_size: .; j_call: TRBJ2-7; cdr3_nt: TGTGCCAGCAGACAGACAGGGAGTGAGCAGTACTTC; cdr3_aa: CASRQTGSEQYF
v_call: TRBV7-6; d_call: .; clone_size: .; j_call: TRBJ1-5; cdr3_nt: TGTGCCAGCAGCTTAAGAGATAGCAATCAGCCCCAGCATTTT; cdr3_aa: CASSLRDSNQPQHF
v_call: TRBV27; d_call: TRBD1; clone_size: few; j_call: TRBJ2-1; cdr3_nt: TGTGCCAGCAGTAAACACAGGGGTGGACCCTACAATGAGCAGTTCTTC; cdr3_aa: CASSKHRGGPYNEQFF
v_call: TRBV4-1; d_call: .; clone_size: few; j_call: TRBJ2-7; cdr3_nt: TGCGCCAGCAGCCAAGGTCAGACAGGATTCAACTACGAGCAGTACTTC; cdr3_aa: CASSQGQTGFNYEQYF
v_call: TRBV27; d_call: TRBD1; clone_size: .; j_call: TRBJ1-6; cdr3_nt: TGTGCCAGCGGGACAGGGGTTAATTCACCCCTCCACTTT; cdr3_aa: CASGTGVNSPLHF
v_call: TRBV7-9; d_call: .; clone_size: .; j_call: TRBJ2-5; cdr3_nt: TGTGCCAGCAGCCAAGCCAACATTCTAGCTGGAGAGACCCAGTACTTC; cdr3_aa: CASSQANILAGETQYF
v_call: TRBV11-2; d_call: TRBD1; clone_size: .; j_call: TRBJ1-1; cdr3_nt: TGTGCCAGCAGCCCTCTGACAGGGGCGGCCACTGAAGCTTTCTTT; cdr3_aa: CASSPLTGAATEAFF
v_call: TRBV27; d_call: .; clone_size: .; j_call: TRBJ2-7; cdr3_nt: TGTGCCACCGCGGACAACTCCTACGAGCAGTACTTC; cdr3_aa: CATADNSYEQYF
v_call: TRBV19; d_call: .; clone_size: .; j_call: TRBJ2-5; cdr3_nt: TGTGCCAGTAGTCCGGGGGCCGGAGAGACCCAGTACTTC; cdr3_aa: CASSPGAGETQYF
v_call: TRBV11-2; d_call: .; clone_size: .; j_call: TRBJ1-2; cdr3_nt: TGTGCCAGCAGCTTAGATCCATCAGTGATCTATGGCTACACCTTC; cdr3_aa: CASSLDPSVIYGYTF
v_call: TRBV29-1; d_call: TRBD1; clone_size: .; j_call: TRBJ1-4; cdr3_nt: TGCAGCGTTTCCTCCGGGGACAGGGGGCAAACTAATGAAAAACTGTTTTTT; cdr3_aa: CSVSSGDRGQTNEKLFF
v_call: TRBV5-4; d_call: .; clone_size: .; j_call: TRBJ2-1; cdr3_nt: TGTGCCAGCAGCTTGGCCCAGGTTAGCAATGAGCAGTTCTTC; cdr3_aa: CASSLAQVSNEQFF
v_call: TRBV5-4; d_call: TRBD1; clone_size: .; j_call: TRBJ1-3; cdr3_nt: TGTGCCAGCAGCTGGGACAGCTCTGGAAACACCATATATTTT; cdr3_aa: CASSWDSSGNTIYF
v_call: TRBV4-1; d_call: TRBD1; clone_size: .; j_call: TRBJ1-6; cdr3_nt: TGCGCCAGCAGCCAAGTGGGACAGATCTATAATTCACCCCTCCACTTT; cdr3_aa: CASSQVGQIYNSPLHF
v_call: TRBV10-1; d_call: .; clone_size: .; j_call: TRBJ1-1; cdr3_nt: TGCGCCAGCAGTGAAGACCTGTTGGGCACTGAAGCTTTCTTT; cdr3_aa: CASSEDLLGTEAFF
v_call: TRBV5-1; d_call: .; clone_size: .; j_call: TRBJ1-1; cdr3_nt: TGCGCCAGCAGCTTGCGGCAGGGGAACACTGAAGCTTTCTTT; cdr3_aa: CASSLRQGNTEAFF
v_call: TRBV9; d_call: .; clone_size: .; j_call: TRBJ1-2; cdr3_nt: TGTGCCAGCAGCGCCTTGGGGACGGGGAACTATGGCTACACCTTC; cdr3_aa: CASSALGTGNYGYTF
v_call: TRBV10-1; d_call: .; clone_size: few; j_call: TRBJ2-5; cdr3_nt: TGCGCCAGCAGTGAGACGCTAACGGACCAAGAGACCCAGTACTTC; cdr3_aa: CASSETLTDQETQYF
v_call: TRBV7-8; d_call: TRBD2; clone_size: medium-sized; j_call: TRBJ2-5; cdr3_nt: TGTGCCAGCAGCGGAAGGCGGGGGAGTGGACCCCAAGAGACCCAGTACTTC; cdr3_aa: CASSGRRGSGPQETQYF
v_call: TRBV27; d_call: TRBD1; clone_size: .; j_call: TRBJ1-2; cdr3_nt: TGTGCCAGCAGTTTAAGGACAGGCTTCTATGGCTACACCTTC; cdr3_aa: CASSLRTGFYGYTF
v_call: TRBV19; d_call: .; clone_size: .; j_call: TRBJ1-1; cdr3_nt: TGTGCCAGTAGTACCTTAGGGGGGCCCGCAGACACTGAAGCTTTCTTT; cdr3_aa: CASSTLGGPADTEAFF
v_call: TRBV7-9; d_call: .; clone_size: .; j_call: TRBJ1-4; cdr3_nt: TGTGCCAGCAGCTTAGGAGGCAGGGATAATGAAAAACTGTTTTTT; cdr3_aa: CASSLGGRDNEKLFF
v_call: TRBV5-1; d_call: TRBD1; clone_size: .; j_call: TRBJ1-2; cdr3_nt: TGCGCCAGCAGCTTGGATGGGACAGGGCTGTACTATGGCTACACCTTC; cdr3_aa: CASSLDGTGLYYGYTF
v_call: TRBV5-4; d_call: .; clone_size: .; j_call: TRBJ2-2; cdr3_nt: TGTGCCAGCACCCCTATGGGGGCGAGTACCGGGGAGCTGTTTTTT; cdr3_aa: CASTPMGASTGELFF
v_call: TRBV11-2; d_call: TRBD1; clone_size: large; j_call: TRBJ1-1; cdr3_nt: TGTGCCAGCAGCTCCCCGACAGGGAGGGACACTGAAGCTTTCTTT; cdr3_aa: CASSSPTGRDTEAFF
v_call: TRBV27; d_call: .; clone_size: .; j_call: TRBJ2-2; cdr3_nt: TGTGCCAGCAGCATGGGACCGATAAACACCGGGGAGCTGTTTTTT; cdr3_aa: CASSMGPINTGELFF
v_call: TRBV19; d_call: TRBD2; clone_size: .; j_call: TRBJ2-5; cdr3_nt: TGTGCCAGTAGACTAGCGGGCCAAGAGACCCAGTACTTC; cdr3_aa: CASRLAGQETQYF
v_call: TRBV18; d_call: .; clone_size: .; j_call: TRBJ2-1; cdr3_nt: TGTGCCAGCTCACCAGGGGACGAGCAGTTCTTC; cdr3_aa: CASSPGDEQFF
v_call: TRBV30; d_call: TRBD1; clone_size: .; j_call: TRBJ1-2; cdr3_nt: TGTGCCTGGCAGCCGGGACAGGGGGCGCAGGGCTACACCTTC; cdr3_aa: CAWQPGQGAQGYTF
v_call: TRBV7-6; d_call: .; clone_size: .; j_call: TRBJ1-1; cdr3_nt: TGTGCCAGCAGCTTCGGGGAGATGGAGGTCTTTGAAGCTTTCTTT; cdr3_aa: CASSFGEMEVFEAFF
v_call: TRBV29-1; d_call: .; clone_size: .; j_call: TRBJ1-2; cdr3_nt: TGCAGCGTTGAAGGCCGGGGCTACACCTTC; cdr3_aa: CSVEGRGYTF